The T cell receptor beta chain under discussion was sequenced for a study of blood T cell repertoires in COVID-19. This clone was counted between two and nine times. The CDR3 covers 16 residues. Germline V lookup: CDR1 LGHNA, CDR2 YNFKEQ. V lost 4 bases and J 2 bases, leaving 18 bases between the germline ends. The method was immunoSEQ multiplex PCR; TCRdb's version includes in-frame clones alone and lacks a portion of them. The sample gives 49,000 or so clones, 75% to 90% of which show up once; approximately 7.4% is in the top ten. Specimen: peripheral blood. The chain is built from TRBV4-2 and TRBJ2-7; tentatively, D is TRBD2 (6 bases). The sequence derives from a man aged 55 to 70 with active COVID-19. CDR3 protein: CASSRSSGGLAYEQYF. CDR3 bases: TGTGCCAGCAGCCGGAGCTCCGGGGGTCTCGCCTACGAGCAGTACTTC.